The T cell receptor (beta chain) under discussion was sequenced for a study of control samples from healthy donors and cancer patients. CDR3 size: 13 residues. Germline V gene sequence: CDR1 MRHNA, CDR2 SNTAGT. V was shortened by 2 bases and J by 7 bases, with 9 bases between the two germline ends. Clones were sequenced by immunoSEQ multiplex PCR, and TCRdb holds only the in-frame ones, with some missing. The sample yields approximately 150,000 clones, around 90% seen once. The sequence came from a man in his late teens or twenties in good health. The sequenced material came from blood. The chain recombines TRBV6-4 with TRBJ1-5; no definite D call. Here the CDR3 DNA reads TGTGCCAGCAGTGACGGGTTTGGACAGCCCCAGCATTTT. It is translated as CASSDGFGQPQHF.